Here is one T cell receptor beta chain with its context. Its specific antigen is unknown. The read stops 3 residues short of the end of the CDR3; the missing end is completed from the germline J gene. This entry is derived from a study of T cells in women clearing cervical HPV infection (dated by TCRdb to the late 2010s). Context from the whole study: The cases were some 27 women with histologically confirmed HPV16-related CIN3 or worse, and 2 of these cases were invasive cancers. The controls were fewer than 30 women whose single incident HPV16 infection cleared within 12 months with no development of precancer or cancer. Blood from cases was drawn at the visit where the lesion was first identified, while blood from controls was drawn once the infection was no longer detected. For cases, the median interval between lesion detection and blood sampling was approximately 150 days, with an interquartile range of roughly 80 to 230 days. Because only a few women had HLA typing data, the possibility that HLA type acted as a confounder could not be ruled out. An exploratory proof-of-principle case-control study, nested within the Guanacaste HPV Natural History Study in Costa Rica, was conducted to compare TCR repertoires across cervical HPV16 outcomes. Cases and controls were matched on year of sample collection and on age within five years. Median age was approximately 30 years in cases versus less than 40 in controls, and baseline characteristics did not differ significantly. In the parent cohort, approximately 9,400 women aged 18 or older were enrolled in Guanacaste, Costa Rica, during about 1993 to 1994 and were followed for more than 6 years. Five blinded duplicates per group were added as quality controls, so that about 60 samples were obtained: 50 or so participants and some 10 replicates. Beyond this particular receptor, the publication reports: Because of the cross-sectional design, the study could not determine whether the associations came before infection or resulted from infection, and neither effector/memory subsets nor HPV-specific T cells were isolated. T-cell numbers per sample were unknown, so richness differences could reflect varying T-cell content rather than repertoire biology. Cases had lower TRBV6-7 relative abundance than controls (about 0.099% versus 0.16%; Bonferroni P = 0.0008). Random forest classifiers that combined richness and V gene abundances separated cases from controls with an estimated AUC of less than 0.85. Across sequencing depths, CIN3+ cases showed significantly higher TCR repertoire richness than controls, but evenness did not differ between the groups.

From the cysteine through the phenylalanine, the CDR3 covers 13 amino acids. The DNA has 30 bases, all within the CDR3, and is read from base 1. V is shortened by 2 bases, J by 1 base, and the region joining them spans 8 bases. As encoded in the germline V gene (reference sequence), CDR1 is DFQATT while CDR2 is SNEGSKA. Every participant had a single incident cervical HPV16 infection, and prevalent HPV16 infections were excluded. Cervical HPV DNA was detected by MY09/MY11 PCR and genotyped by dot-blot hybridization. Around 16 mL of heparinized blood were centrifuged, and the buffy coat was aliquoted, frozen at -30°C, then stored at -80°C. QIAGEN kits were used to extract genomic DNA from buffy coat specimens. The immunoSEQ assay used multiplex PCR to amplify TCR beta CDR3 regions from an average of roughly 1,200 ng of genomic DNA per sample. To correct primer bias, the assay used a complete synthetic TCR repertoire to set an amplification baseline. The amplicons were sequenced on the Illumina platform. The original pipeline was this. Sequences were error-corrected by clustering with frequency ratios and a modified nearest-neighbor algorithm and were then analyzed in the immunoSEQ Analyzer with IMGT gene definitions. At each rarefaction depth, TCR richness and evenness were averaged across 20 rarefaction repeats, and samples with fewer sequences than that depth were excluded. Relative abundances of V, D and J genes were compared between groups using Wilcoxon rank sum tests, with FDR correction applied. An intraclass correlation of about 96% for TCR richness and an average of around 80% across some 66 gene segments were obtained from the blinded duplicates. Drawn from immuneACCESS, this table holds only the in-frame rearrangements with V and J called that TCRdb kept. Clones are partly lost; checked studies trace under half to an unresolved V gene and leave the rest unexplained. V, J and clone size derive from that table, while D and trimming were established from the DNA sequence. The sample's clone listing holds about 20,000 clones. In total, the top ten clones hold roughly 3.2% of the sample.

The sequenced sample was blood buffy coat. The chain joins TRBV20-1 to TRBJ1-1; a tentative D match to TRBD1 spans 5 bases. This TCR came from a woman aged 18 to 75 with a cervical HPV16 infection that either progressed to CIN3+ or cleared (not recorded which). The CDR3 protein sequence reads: CSARKGANTEAFF. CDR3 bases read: TGCAGTGCTAGAAAAGGGGCGAACACTGAA.